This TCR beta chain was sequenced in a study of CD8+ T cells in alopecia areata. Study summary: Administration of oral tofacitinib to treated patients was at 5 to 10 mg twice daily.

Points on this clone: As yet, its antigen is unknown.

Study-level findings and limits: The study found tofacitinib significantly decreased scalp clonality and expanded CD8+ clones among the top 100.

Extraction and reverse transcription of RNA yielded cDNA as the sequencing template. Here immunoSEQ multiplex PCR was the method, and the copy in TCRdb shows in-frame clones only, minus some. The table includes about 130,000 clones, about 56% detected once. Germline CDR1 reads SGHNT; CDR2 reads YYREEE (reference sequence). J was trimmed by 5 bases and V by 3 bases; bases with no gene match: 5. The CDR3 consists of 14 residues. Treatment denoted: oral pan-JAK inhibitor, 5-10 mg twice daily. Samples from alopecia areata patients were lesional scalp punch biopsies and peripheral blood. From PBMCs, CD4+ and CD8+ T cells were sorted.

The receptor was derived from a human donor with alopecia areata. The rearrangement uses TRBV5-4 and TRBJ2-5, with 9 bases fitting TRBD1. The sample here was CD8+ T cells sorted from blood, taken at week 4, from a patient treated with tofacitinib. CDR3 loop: CASSWPDRGETQYF. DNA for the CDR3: TGTGCCAGCAGCTGGCCGGACAGGGGTGAGACCCAGTACTTC.